The 24 T cell receptor beta chains below come from one sample, sequenced in a study of T cell responses to AZD1222 COVID-19 vaccine. The protocol was immunoSEQ multiplex PCR, while the TCRdb copy is restricted to in-frame clones and leaves out a portion. Of 20,000 to 30,000 clones listed, roughly 88% are singletons. The source material was peripheral blood, sampled 28 days after the second AZD1222 dose. Receptor source: an adult who received the AZD1222 COVID-19 vaccine.

This clone has just a few counts. J is TRBJ2-1 and V is TRBV9, with 15 bases matching TRBD2. V lost 3 bases and J lost 8; bases outside the gene matches: 6. CDR1 and CDR2 from the germline V gene are SGDLS and YYNGEE. The CDR3 loop spans 16 amino acids. The CDR3 sequence is CASSAGLAGGQYEQFF. The CDR3 coding sequence is TGTGCCAGCAGCGCCGGACTAGCGGGGGGGCAGTATGAGCAGTTCTTC.

The J gene is TRBJ1-1, the V gene TRBV5-6; D is uncertain. V was pared by 0 bases and J by 13 bases, with 16 bases between. The CDR3 extends over 13 amino acids. The V gene's germline CDR1 is SGHDT and CDR2 YYEEEE. CDR3 amino acids: CASSLAESVQVFF. The DNA of the CDR3 is TGTGCCAGCAGCTTGGCCGAGTCGGTTCAGGTTTTCTTT.

The V call is TRBV19, the J call TRBJ2-7, with D unclear. The germline V and J ends were trimmed by 1 base and 0 bases, with 13 bases remaining between them. The CDR3 consists of 16 residues. Germline lookup yields CDR1 LNHDA and CDR2 SQIVND (reference sequence). The CDR3 region is CASSIAGQESSYEQYF. CDR3 sequence (DNA): TGTGCCAGTAGTATAGCCGGGCAGGAGAGCTCCTACGAGCAGTACTTC.

The J gene is TRBJ1-2, the V gene TRBV6-5, with 9 bases fitting TRBD1. The V segment lost 6 bases and the J segment 1 base; nucleotides outside the gene matches: 0. Germline V lookup: CDR1 MNHEY, CDR2 SVGAGI. This CDR3 contains 13 residues. CDR3 bases: TGTGCCAGCAGGACAGGGGGTAACTATGGCTACACCTTC. Translated: CASRTGGNYGYTF.

The chain joins TRBV11-1 to TRBJ1-6; 8 bases align to TRBD1. V lost 6 bases and J lost 5; bases outside the gene matches: 3. CDR1 SGHAT and CDR2 FQDESV come from the germline V gene (reference sequence). This CDR3 has 14 amino acids. The CDR3 DNA reads TGTGCCAGCAGTTACAGGGGGAATAATTCACCCCTCCACTTT. Protein: CASSYRGNNSPLHF.

V gene TRBV28 combines with J gene TRBJ2-7; maybe TRBD1 (6 bases). CDR1 and CDR2 from the germline V gene are MDHEN and SYDVKM. Trimming removed 2 bases at V and 7 bases at J, with 12 bases between. The CDR3 sequence is 13 residues long. CDR3 region: CASSLPPGEEQYF. The CDR3 DNA reads as TGTGCCAGCAGTTTACCACCAGGGGAAGAGCAGTACTTC.

This clone was seen only once. The rearrangement uses TRBV27 and TRBJ2-5, with 11 bases that match TRBD1. Germline CDR1 is MNHEY and CDR2 is SMNVEV (reference sequence). This CDR3 spans 14 amino acids. The trim removed 5 bases at V and 4 bases at J, leaving 3 bases unmatched. The CDR3 region is CASSLDRGRETQYF. The CDR3 DNA is TGTGCCAGCAGTCTGGACAGGGGGCGAGAGACCCAGTACTTC.

The chain employs TRBV19 and TRBJ2-1; 9 bases align to TRBD1. CDR3 length equals 17 residues. Germline V CDR1 and CDR2: LNHDA, SQIVND (reference sequence). V lost 5 bases to trimming and J lost 7 bases; unmatched junction nucleotides: 15. The CDR3 loop is CASSSRTGTGNHNEQFF. Written as DNA, the CDR3 is TGTGCCAGTAGTTCCAGAACCGGGACAGGGAATCATAATGAGCAGTTCTTC. Full variable domain (rest looked up from reference TRBV19 and TRBJ2-1): DGGITQSPKYLFRKEGQNVTLSCEQNLNHDAMYWYRQDPGQGLRLIYYSQIVNDFQKGDIAEGYSVSREKKESFPLTVTSAQKNPTAFYLCASSSRTGTGNHNEQFFGPGTRLTVL.

The V and J genes are TRBV5-1 and TRBJ2-3; 11 positions agree with TRBD2. The trim removed 2 bases at V and 5 bases at J, leaving 7 bases unmatched. CDR3 size: 16 residues. The V gene's germline CDR1 is SGHRS and CDR2 YFSETQ. CDR3 nucleotide sequence: TGCGCCAGCAGCTTCCTAGCGGGGGGACGCGGAGATACGCAGTATTTT. Its protein product is CASSFLAGGRGDTQYF.

The CDR3 reads CASIWALNTEAFF. CDR3 coding DNA: TGTGCCAGCATTTGGGCGTTGAACACTGAAGCTTTCTTT. The chain recombines TRBV6-5 with TRBJ1-1; D is unclear. CDR3 size: 13 residues. V was pared by 7 bases and J by 0 bases, with 9 bases between. Germline lookup yields CDR1 MNHEY and CDR2 SVGAGI.

The CDR3 here is CASSIPGTPAGYTF. The CDR3 nucleotides read TGTGCCAGTAGTATCCCAGGGACGCCTGCGGGCTACACCTTC. The chain combines TRBV19 with TRBJ1-2; perhaps TRBD1 as D (5 bases). The germline V and J ends were trimmed by 3 bases and 8 bases, with 16 bases remaining between them. This CDR3 spans 14 amino acids. Germline loops: CDR1 LNHDA, CDR2 SQIVND (reference sequence).

The rearrangement uses TRBV5-1 and TRBJ1-2; possible D gene TRBD1, 5 bases. The CDR3 runs to 15 residues. With 6 bases removed from V and 3 bases from J, the gap between germline ends came to 18 bases. Per the germline V gene, CDR1 is SGHRS and CDR2 is YFSETQ. Here the CDR3 reads CASNPQGEGHYGYTF. In DNA form, the CDR3 reads TGCGCCAGCAACCCGCAGGGAGAGGGCCACTATGGCTACACCTTC. Combining the CDR3 with reference TRBV5-1 and TRBJ1-2 gives the whole variable domain KAGVTQTPRYLIKTRGQQVTLSCSPISGHRSVSWYQQTPGQGLQFLFEYFSETQRNKGNFPGRFSGRQFSNSRSEMNVSTLELGDSALYLCASNPQGEGHYGYTFGSGTRLTVV.

This sequence joins TRBV7-9 and TRBJ1-5; tentative D call: TRBD1 (6 bases). This CDR3 region has 15 residues. Germline CDR1 reads SEHNR; CDR2 reads FQNEAQ (reference sequence). Trimming removed 5 bases at V and 5 bases at J, with 16 bases between. In nucleotides, the CDR3 is TGTGCCAGCAGCCGGGAGGGGGTCTATGATCAGCCCCAGCATTTT. It codes for CASSREGVYDQPQHF. The full variable domain, with the rest looked up from reference TRBV7-9 and TRBJ1-5, is DTGVSQNPRHKITKRGQNVTFRCDPISEHNRLYWYRQTLGQGPEFLTYFQNEAQLEKSRLLSDRFSAERPKGSFSTLEIQRTEQGDSAMYLCASSREGVYDQPQHFGDGTRLSIL.

This chain joins TRBV5-1 and TRBJ2-7, with D maybe TRBD2 (6 bases). The germline V gene encodes CDR1 SGHRS and CDR2 YFSETQ. The CDR3 length is 15 residues. Deletions cut 3 bases from V and 2 bases from J, with 15 bases between. DNA for the CDR3: TGCGCCAGCAGCTCCCTGGGGGAGGCCCCCTACGAGCAGTACTTC. Translated, it gives CASSSLGEAPYEQYF. Filled out from reference TRBV5-1 and TRBJ2-7, the complete variable domain reads KAGVTQTPRYLIKTRGQQVTLSCSPISGHRSVSWYQQTPGQGLQFLFEYFSETQRNKGNFPGRFSGRQFSNSRSEMNVSTLELGDSALYLCASSSLGEAPYEQYFGPGTRLTVT.

The J gene is TRBJ1-5, the V gene TRBV12-3 or TRBV12-4, with D maybe TRBD1 (5 bases). The CDR3 totals 13 residues. V shed 8 bases and J shed 1 base, with 9 bases lying between them. CDR3 in DNA: TGTGCCAGCTCTGCAGGGAGCAATCAGCCCCAGCATTTT. Protein: CASSAGSNQPQHF.

The chain employs TRBV3-1 (or the pseudogene TRBV3-2) and TRBJ2-7; D tentatively reads TRBD1 or TRBD2 (5 bases each). Between the trimmed V and J ends, which lost 6 bases and 4 bases, there was a span of 16 bases. There are 14 residues in the CDR3. CDR1 and CDR2 (germline): LGHDT, YNNKEL (reference sequence). The CDR3 region is CASSTGTIVYEQYF. CDR3 DNA: TGTGCCAGCAGTACCGGGACGATAGTTTACGAGCAGTACTTC.

The DNA for the CDR3 is TGTGCCAGCAGCTTACCAGGGCCTAACTATGGCTACACCTTC. This encodes CASSLPGPNYGYTF. The chain links TRBV7-9 to TRBJ1-2; weak D call: TRBD1 (5 bases). CDR1 and CDR2 from the germline V gene are SEHNR and FQNEAQ (reference sequence). V shed 2 bases and J shed 0 bases, with 7 bases lying between them. The CDR3 has 14 amino acids. Variable domain in full (rest from reference TRBV7-9 and TRBJ1-2): DTGVSQNPRHKITKRGQNVTFRCDPISEHNRLYWYRQTLGQGPEFLTYFQNEAQLEKSRLLSDRFSAERPKGSFSTLEIQRTEQGDSAMYLCASSLPGPNYGYTFGSGTRLTVV.

The chain employs TRBV7-8 and TRBJ1-3, with no clear D. With 4 bases removed from V and 7 bases from J, the gap between germline ends came to 17 bases. The CDR3 extends over 15 amino acids. The V gene's germline CDR1 is SGHVS and CDR2 FQNEAQ. For the CDR3, the DNA is TGTGCCAGCAGCTCTAGCAGCGGGGATAGGAACACCATATATTTT. Protein: CASSSSSGDRNTIYF.

V is TRBV7-3 and J is TRBJ1-5, with unresolved D. V was pared by 5 bases and J by 0 bases, with 14 bases between. The germline V gene has CDR1 SGHTA and CDR2 FQGTGA. The CDR3 has 16 residues. The DNA of the CDR3 is TGTGCCAGCAGCCCGCCTTCGAATAATAGCAATCAGCCCCAGCATTTT. It yields the protein CASSPPSNNSNQPQHF.

This chain uses TRBV7-8 with TRBJ2-1, with TRBD2 matching 9 bases. V was clipped by 4 bases and J by 0 bases; unmatched bases: 4. CDR1 is SGHVS, CDR2 FQNEAQ, per germline. CDR3 size: 16 residues. The CDR3 protein is CASSSSGASSYNEQFF. The DNA for the CDR3 is TGTGCCAGCAGCTCTAGCGGGGCGAGCTCCTACAATGAGCAGTTCTTC.

J is TRBJ1-1 and V is TRBV16, with D hard to call. The V and J ends lost 4 bases and 11 bases respectively, with 14 bases between them. The CDR3 totals 12 residues. Germline loops: CDR1 KGHSY, CDR2 FQNENV. CDR3 nucleotide sequence: TGTGCCAGCAGCCCTACTCGGGAAGGGGCTTTCTTT. This translates into CASSPTREGAFF.

J is TRBJ1-3 and V is TRBV9; no clear D gene. Germline V gene lookup returns CDR1 SGDLS and CDR2 YYNGEE. The ends were cut back, 0 bases at V and 8 bases at J, with 9 bases in the middle. There are 13 residues in the CDR3. CDR3 nucleotides: TGTGCCAGCAGCGTAGTCCCGTCGGACACCATATATTTT. Its translation: CASSVVPSDTIYF. Full variable domain (remainder filled in from reference TRBV9 and TRBJ1-3): DSGVTQTPKHLITATGQRVTLRCSPRSGDLSVYWYQQSLDQGLQFLIQYYNGEERAKGNILERFSAQQFPDLHSELNLSSLELGDSALYFCASSVVPSDTIYFGEGSWLTVV.

This chain connects TRBV6-5 to TRBJ1-2; D is possibly TRBD1 (6 bases). The length of the CDR3 is 12 residues. V was pared by 4 bases and J by 8 bases, with 11 bases between. Germline lookup yields CDR1 MNHEY and CDR2 SVGAGI. The DNA for the CDR3 is TGTGCCAGCAGTTCTCACAGGGACGGCTACACCTTC. This gives the protein CASSSHRDGYTF.

The chain employs TRBV19 and TRBJ2-7; TRBD1 matches at 10 bases. The V segment lost 10 bases and the J segment 5 bases; nucleotides outside the gene matches: 8. The V gene's germline CDR1 is LNHDA and CDR2 SQIVND (reference sequence). This CDR3 is built from 13 residues. CDR3 residues: CATRRDRGHEQYF. The CDR3 DNA reads TGTGCCACCCGTCGGGACAGGGGACACGAGCAGTACTTC.